This entry lists 6 T cell receptor beta chains sequenced from one sample in a study of human T cells and chemical hapten exposure. Time point meaning: patch test 1, 2 weeks after DPC sensitization. Treatment here: therapeutic diphenylcyclopropenone sensitization with weekly scalp DPC. TCRdb reanalysed the RACE reads using MiXCR and keeps one entry per CDR3 protein. The sample yields 95,000 to 150,000 distinct CDR3 sequences, roughly an eighth seen once. Sequenced here: whole blood, sampled in connection with sensitization to the hapten diphenylcyclopropenone (DPC). The receptors were sampled from a young man with alopecia areata. Some clones in this sample may be carry-over from other donors' samples.

This sequence joins TRBV4-1 and TRBJ1-1; D unclear. The germline CDR1 and CDR2 sequences are MGHRA and YSYEKL. This CDR3 has 15 residues. Trimming left V 1 base short and J 4 bases short, with 13 bases between. CDR3 nucleotide sequence: TGCGCCAGCAGCCAAGGTGGGATGAGGCCCACTGAAGCTTTCTTT. Protein: CASSQGGMRPTEAFF.

There are a few counts of this clonotype. V is TRBV12-3 or TRBV12-4 and J is TRBJ2-1; no firm D call. The CDR3 totals 14 residues. V shed 3 bases and J shed 2 bases, with 8 bases lying between them. In DNA, the CDR3 is TGTGCCAGCAGTTTCGACGAAACCTACAATGAGCAGTTCTTC. Translation: CASSFDETYNEQFF.

The table lists this clonotype with a few counts. The rearrangement joins TRBV27 to TRBJ1-6; D not resolved. Per the germline V gene, CDR1 is MNHEY and CDR2 is SMNVEV (reference sequence). The CDR3 spans 17 residues. V was shortened by 6 bases and J by 0 bases, with 15 bases between the two germline ends. CDR3 bases: TGTGCCAGCAGACTCCAAGGCCGAAGCTCCTATAATTCACCCCTCCACTTT. This encodes CASRLQGRSSYNSPLHF.

The chain has TRBV24-1 and TRBJ2-2; TRBD1 is a possible D gene (6 bases). The V end was cut by 9 bases, the J end by 4 bases, with 8 bases between. CDR1 is KGHDR, CDR2 SFDVKD, per germline. This CDR3 is built from 12 residues. The CDR3 DNA sequence: TGTGCCACCGGACAGACCACCGGGGAGCTGTTTTTT. Translated: CATGQTTGELFF.

This chain links TRBV6-6 with TRBJ2-7, with 7 bases matching TRBD1. The CDR3 loop spans 15 amino acids. Germline CDR1 MNHNY, CDR2 SVGAGI (reference sequence). The junction had 2 bases not matched to a gene; V was cut back by 0 bases and J by 0 bases. DNA for the CDR3: TGTGCCAGCAGTTACTCGGGGGACAGCTCCTACGAGCAGTACTTC. Encoded protein: CASSYSGDSSYEQYF.

A few counts support this clonotype. The CDR3 loop reads CSVGTPVDQYF. For the CDR3, the DNA is TGCAGCGTTGGAACTCCGGTTGACCAGTACTTC. This chain links TRBV29-1 with TRBJ2-5; D remains unclear. Germline loops: CDR1 SQVTM, CDR2 ANQGSEA. V was clipped by 4 bases and J by 10 bases, with 13 bases between them. The CDR3 consists of 11 residues.